This entry features one T cell receptor (beta chain) sequence. This entry comes from a study of blood T cell repertoires in COVID-19. Study background: Samples of COVID-19 (acute and convalescent) were obtained from the United States, Italy and Spain. Sources were T cells, B-cell-depleted T cells, or PBMCs; the material itself was cDNA or gDNA.

As processed by the authors: Amplification with reference gene primers provided the estimates of nucleated cell counts. The protocol was immunoSEQ multiplex PCR, while the TCRdb copy is restricted to in-frame clones and leaves out a portion. Clonal size and the V and J genes are those of that table, whereas D and trimming came from the DNA. The table shows about 40,000 clones, with approximately 84% occurring only once. The specimen sequenced was peripheral blood. This clonotype originated in a human donor in a cohort sampled during active COVID-19.

This chain's CDR3 is CASSRQGAVVYEQYF. The CDR3 nucleotides read TGTGCCAGCAGCCGACAGGGGGCGGTCGTCTACGAGCAGTACTTC. The chain uses TRBV3-1 (or the pseudogene TRBV3-2) and TRBJ2-7; 10 nucleotides line up with TRBD1. Per the germline V gene, CDR1 is LGHDT and CDR2 is YNNKEL (reference sequence). Losses at the gene ends were 4 bases for V and 3 bases for J; bases not matched to a gene: 6. This CDR3 is 15 amino acids long.